One sample yielded the 16 T cell receptor beta chains listed below, sequenced in a study of molecular identifiers for immune sequencing clone quantification (dated by TCRdb to 2017 to 2018). Library prep was done by PCR. Sequencer: Illumina HiSeq 4000. TCRdb trimmed the raw reads at Q25, called clones with MiXCR and kept productive beta chains. Every entry covers one CDR3 protein and lists the most common genes and DNA from its rows. Within this sample are about 54,000 distinct CDR3 sequences, with approximately 25% of them counted one time only. The ten largest clones capture 1.9% of the sample. Material: naive CD8+ T cells from blood, with Jurkat cell RNA spiked in. The cell subset or site label, as the study defines it: FACS-sorted CD8+CD4-CCR7+CD45RA+ naive T cells. The origin of the receptors is a human donor in good health. Some libraries in this study had Jurkat cell RNA spiked in.

In its sample, this clonotype was seen many times. V usage is TRBV7-9 and J usage is TRBJ2-3; possibly TRBD2 for D (5 bases). Germline V gene data show CDR1 as SEHNR and CDR2 as FQNEAQ (reference sequence). V shed 1 base and J shed 1 base, with 12 bases lying between them. The CDR3 has 16 residues. The CDR3 coding sequence is TGTGCCAGCAGCTTAGTCCCGGGGTACGGCACAGATACGCAGTATTTT. Protein sequence: CASSLVPGYGTDTQYF.

The rearrangement joins TRBV27 to TRBJ2-2; 8 positions agree with TRBD1. With 8 bases clipped from V and 5 bases from J, the junction kept 13 bases outside the gene matches. The CDR3 is made up of 16 amino acids. Per the germline V gene, CDR1 is MNHEY and CDR2 is SMNVEV (reference sequence). The CDR3, as DNA: TGTGCCAGCTGTCTCATTGGGACAGGCAGGACCGGGGAGCTGTTTTTT. The encoded protein is CASCLIGTGRTGELFF.

As regards this clonotype: A much larger clone differs from this one at a single base, so this may be a read error. The chain carries TRBV7-9 and TRBJ2-2; D is undetermined. This CDR3 contains 12 residues. Looked up from germline, CDR1 is SEHNR and CDR2 is FQNEAQ (reference sequence). V dropped 2 bases and J dropped 13 bases, with 11 bases sitting between them. The CDR3 sequence: CASSLSLVALFF. For the CDR3, the DNA is TGTGCCAGCAGCTTATCACTCGTGGCGCTGTTTTTT. Variable domain in full (rest from reference TRBV7-9 and TRBJ2-2): DTGVSQNPRHKITKRGQNVTFRCDPISEHNRLYWYRQTLGQGPEFLTYFQNEAQLEKSRLLSDRFSAERPKGSFSTLEIQRTEQGDSAMYLCASSLSLVALFFGEGSRLTVL.

This clonotype was seen ten or more times. The chain has TRBV29-1 and TRBJ1-1; possibly TRBD1 for D (5 bases). CDR1 and CDR2 from the germline V gene are SQVTM and ANQGSEA. This CDR3 has 12 amino acids. Between the trimmed V and J ends, which lost 5 bases and 7 bases, there was a span of 14 bases. CDR3 protein: CSVPDLGREAFF. The CDR3 nucleotides read TGCAGCGTTCCGGACTTGGGACGTGAAGCTTTCTTT.

The CDR3: CSARDRRSGDYEQYF. The CDR3 DNA reads TGCAGTGCTAGAGATCGGAGATCGGGGGATTACGAGCAGTACTTC. The chain carries TRBV20-1 and TRBJ2-7; tentative D call: TRBD2 (6 bases). Germline CDR1 reads DFQATT; CDR2 reads SNEGSKA (reference sequence). The length of the CDR3 is 15 residues. Trimming took 0 bases from V and 4 from J, leaving 16 bases between them.

This clonotype was seen a single time. It may be a read error: a sequence one base away is much more abundant. The V and J genes are TRBV20-1 and TRBJ2-5; the D gene is possibly TRBD2 (5 bases). Germline CDR1 is DFQATT and CDR2 is SNEGSKA (reference sequence). The CDR3 has 15 residues. The CDR3, as DNA: TGCAGTGCTAGAAAAATCCAACTAGGAGGAGAGACCCAGCACTTC. Translating gives CSARKIQLGGETQHF.

Turning to this clonotype: A much more abundant neighbour one base away suggests this may be a read error. No conserved phenylalanine or tryptophan ends this CDR3, so it is likely a read error. The V gene is TRBV4-3, the J gene TRBJ2-7, with D maybe TRBD2 (5 bases). Between the trimmed V and J ends, which lost 0 bases and 3 bases, there was a span of 9 bases. The germline V gene has CDR1 LGHNA and CDR2 YSLEER. This CDR3 region has 14 residues. Here the CDR3 reads CASSQEGEGYEQYI. The DNA of the CDR3 is TGCGCCAGCAGCCAAGAGGGTGAGGGCTACGAGCAGTACATC.

This clonotype was picked up many times. The V call is TRBV30, the J call TRBJ2-7; possibly TRBD1 or TRBD2 for D (6 bases each). The germline V and J ends were trimmed by 0 bases and 6 bases, with 12 bases remaining between them. The CDR3 has 13 amino acids. CDR1 GTSNPN and CDR2 SVGIG come from the germline V gene (reference sequence). This CDR3 reads CAWSVARGGEQYF. The CDR3 coding sequence is TGTGCCTGGAGTGTCGCCAGGGGAGGCGAGCAGTACTTC.

Worth noting for this clonotype: It is unclear where the CDR3 begins or ends on the DNA, so no DNA is shown, and the CDR3 is as TCRdb lists it. V is TRBV14 and J is TRBJ2-6. The V gene's germline CDR1 is SGHDN and CDR2 FVKESK. The CDR3 has 16 amino acids, counting both end residues. This CDR3 reads CASSPPFGSGANVRTF.

This clonotype was observed at least ten times. The V and J genes are TRBV13 and TRBJ2-7, with TRBD1 as a possible D gene (6 bases). V was shortened by 1 base and J by 6 bases, with 16 bases between the two germline ends. The CDR3 runs to 15 residues. Germline V CDR1 and CDR2: PRHDT, FYEKMQ (reference sequence). In DNA, the CDR3 is TGTGCCAGCAGCTTAGCTCAGGGGCCCTCGAGCGAGCAGTACTTC. It encodes CASSLAQGPSSEQYF.

At least ten counts were recorded for this clonotype. This chain joins TRBV29-1 and TRBJ1-2, with 7 bases that match TRBD1. Germline CDR1 reads SQVTM; CDR2 reads ANQGSEA. V lost 2 bases, J lost 0 bases, and 6 bases stayed unmatched. This CDR3 is 15 amino acids long. CDR3 residues: CSVETPGQPNYGYTF. The CDR3 region has the DNA TGCAGCGTTGAAACTCCGGGACAGCCTAACTATGGCTACACCTTC.

This clonotype was counted only a few times. The V gene is TRBV29-1, the J gene TRBJ2-7, with TRBD2 matching 7 bases. Germline CDR1 is SQVTM and CDR2 is ANQGSEA. The CDR3 runs 16 residues. V trimming: 1 base; J trimming: 6 bases; junction bases outside the gene matches: 15. The CDR3 DNA reads as TGCAGCGTTGAAGGGGTTATGGGACTACCCTTGAGCGAGCAGTACTTC. Protein product: CSVEGVMGLPLSEQYF.

Details on this clonotype: Germline and junction disagree at one end, which may indicate a read error. V usage is TRBV28 and J usage is TRBJ2-3; a weak D match, TRBD2 (5 bases). CDR3 length: 15 residues. Germline V gene sequence: CDR1 MDHEN, CDR2 SYDVKM. CDR3 in amino acids: CASSYLAASTDTRYF. For the CDR3, the DNA is TGTGCCAGCAGTTATCTGGCGGCTAGCACAGATACGCGGTATTTT.

This clonotype was seen repeatedly, ten times or more. The chain has TRBV12-3 or TRBV12-4 and TRBJ2-2, with D possibly matching TRBD1 (5 bases). The CDR3 totals 15 residues. V gave up 6 bases and J gave up 1 base, with 12 bases separating them. CDR3 sequence (DNA): TGTGCCAGCAGCCGAATCACAGGGAACACCGGGGAGCTGTTTTTT. Amino acids: CASSRITGNTGELFF.

V and J are TRBV4-2 and TRBJ2-5; D tentatively fits TRBD1 or TRBD2 (6 bases each). CDR1 and CDR2 from the germline V gene are LGHNA and YNFKEQ. Trimming left V 0 bases short and J 4 bases short, with 12 bases between. The CDR3 is 15 amino acids. The CDR3 spells CASSQDRGARETQYF. The CDR3 coding sequence is TGTGCCAGCAGCCAAGATAGGGGGGCAAGAGAGACCCAGTACTTC.

This clonotype was counted ten times or more. The chain has TRBV2 and TRBJ2-1, with a tentative D call TRBD2 (6 bases). V was shortened by 8 bases and J by 12 bases, with 20 bases between the two germline ends. The CDR3 extends over 13 amino acids. Germline values: CDR1 SNHLY, CDR2 FYNNEI. CDR3 bases: TGTGCCAGCGGGCGTAACTGGGCGGGGCGGCAGTTCTTC. It yields the protein CASGRNWAGRQFF.